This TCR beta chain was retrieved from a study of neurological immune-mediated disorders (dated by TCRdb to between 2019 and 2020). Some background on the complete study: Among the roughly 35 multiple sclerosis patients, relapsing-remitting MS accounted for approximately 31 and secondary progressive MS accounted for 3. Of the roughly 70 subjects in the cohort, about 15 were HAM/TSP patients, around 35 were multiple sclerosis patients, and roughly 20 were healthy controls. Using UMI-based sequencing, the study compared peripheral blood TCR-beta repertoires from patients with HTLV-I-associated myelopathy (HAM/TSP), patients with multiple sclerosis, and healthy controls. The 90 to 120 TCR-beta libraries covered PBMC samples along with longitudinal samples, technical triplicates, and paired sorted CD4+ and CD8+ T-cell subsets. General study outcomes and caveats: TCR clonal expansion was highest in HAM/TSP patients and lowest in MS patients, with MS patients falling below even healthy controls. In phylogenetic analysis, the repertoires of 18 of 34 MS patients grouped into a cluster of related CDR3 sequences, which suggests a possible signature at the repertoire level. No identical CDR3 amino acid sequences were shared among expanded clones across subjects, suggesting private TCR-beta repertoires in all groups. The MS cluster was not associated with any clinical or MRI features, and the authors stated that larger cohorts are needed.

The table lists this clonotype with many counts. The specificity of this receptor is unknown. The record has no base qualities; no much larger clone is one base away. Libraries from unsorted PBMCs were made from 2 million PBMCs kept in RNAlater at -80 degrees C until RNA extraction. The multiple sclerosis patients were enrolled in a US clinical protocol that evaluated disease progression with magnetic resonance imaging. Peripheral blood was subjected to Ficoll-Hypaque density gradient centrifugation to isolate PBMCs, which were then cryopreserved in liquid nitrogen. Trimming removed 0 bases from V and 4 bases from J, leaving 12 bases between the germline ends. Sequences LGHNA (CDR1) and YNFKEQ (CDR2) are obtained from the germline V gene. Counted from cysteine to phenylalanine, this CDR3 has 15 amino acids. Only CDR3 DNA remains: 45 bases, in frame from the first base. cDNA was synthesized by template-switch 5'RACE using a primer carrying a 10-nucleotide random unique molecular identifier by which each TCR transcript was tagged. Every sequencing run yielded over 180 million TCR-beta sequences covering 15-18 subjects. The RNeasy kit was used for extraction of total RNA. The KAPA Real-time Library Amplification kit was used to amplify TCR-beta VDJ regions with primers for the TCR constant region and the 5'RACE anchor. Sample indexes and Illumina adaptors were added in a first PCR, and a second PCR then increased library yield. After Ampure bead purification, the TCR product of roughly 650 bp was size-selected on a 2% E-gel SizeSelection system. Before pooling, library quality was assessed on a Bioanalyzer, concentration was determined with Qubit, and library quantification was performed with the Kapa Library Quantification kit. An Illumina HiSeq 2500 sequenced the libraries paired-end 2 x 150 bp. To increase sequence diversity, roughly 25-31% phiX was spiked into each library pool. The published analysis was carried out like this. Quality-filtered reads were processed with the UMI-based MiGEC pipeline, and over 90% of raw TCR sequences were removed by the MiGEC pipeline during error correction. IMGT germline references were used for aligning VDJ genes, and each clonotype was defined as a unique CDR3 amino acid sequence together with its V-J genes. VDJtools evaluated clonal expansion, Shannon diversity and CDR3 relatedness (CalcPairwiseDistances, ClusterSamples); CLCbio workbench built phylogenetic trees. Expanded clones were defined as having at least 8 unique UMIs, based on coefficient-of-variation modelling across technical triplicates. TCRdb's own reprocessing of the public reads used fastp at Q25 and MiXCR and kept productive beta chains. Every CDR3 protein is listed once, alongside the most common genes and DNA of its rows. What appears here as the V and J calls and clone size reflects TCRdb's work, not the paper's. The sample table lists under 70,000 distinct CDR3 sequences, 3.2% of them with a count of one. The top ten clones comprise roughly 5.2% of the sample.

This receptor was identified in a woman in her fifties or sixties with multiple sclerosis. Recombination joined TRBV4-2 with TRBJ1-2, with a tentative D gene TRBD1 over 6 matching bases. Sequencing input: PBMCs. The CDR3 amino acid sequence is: CASSQDRTDLYGYTF. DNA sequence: TGTGCCAGCAGCCAAGATCGGACAGACCTCTATGGCTACACCTTC.